This T cell receptor (beta chain) was profiled in a study of shared clonotypes between healthy human individuals. General study results and limits: There were few donors, and this limited the genetic and exposure-history diversity represented. Clonotype sharing among donors, it was expected, would be affected by sequencing depth.

Germline V CDR1 and CDR2: SGHVS, FQNEAQ. Between the trimmed V and J ends, which lost 1 base and 8 bases, there was a span of 8 bases. The CDR3 sequence is 13 residues long. For genomic DNA, unsorted samples relied on tens of millions of PBMCs. Of note for this clone: Antigen unknown.

The table came from immunoSEQ multiplex PCR; TCRdb's copy has only in-frame clones and leaves some out. The data contain around 500,000 clones, 81% of them seen just once; the ten biggest clones take up about 13%. The sequenced material came from PBMCs. J is TRBJ1-4 and V is TRBV7-8; no clear D. This receptor was obtained from a woman aged 40-49 years in good health. Some clones in this sample may be carry-over from other donors' samples. The CDR3 reads CASSLVEEEKLFF. In DNA, the CDR3 is TGTGCCAGCAGCTTAGTAGAGGAGGAAAAACTGTTTTTT. The full variable domain, with the rest looked up from reference TRBV7-8 and TRBJ1-4, is GAGVSQSPRYKVAKRGQDVALRCDPISGHVSLFWYQQALGQGPEFLTYFQNEAQLDKSGLPSDRFFAERPEGSVSTLKIQRTQQEDSAVYLCASSLVEEEKLFFGSGTQLSVL.